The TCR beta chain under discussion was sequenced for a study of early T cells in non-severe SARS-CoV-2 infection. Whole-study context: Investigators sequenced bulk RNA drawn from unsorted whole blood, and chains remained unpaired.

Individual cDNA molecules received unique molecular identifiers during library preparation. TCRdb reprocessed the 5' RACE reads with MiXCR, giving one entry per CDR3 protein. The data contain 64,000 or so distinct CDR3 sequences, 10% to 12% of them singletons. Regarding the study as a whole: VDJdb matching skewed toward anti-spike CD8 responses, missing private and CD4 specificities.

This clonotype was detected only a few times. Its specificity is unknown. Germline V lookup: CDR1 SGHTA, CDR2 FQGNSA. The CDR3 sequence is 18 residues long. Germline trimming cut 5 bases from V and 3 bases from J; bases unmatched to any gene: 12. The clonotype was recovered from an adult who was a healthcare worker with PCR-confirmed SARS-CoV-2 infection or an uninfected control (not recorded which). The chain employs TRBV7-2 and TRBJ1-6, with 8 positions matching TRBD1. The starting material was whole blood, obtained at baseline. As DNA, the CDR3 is TGTGCCAGCAGCCCTCGACAGGGGCGTAGGAACTATAATTCACCCCTCCACTTT. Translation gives CASSPRQGRRNYNSPLHF.